Included here is one T cell receptor beta chain sequence, with context. This clone's antigen is unknown. Base qualities are not recorded, but no much larger clone differs from it by a single base. These data belong to a study of blood T cell repertoires in COVID-19 (dated by TCRdb to 2018 to 2021). With regard to the full study: The collaborator samples originated in the United States, Italy and Spain and spanned the acute and convalescent phases of COVID-19. The repertoires were released in a freely available public database meant as a resource for research on the immune response to SARS-CoV-2. The prospective study material was composed of cDNA or gDNA derived from T cells, B-cell-depleted T cells, or PBMCs. Subjects who had been exposed to COVID-19, were actively infected with it, or had recovered from it provided the deeply sampled blood TCRbeta repertoires that made up the dataset. Samples came from the ongoing ImmuneRACE study (first 160 participants) plus 1,254 subjects from 6 global collaborators. Sample metadata almost always included a de-identified subject ID, COVID-19 status, age in years and sex. Where available, HLA class I and class II types were taken from metadata supplied by the sample provider and were not determined by assay-based typing.

TCRbeta CDR3 regions were amplified from genomic DNA using the immunoSEQ Assay, a bias-controlled multiplex PCR. In the paper's pipeline: Nucleated cell counts per sample were estimated from amplification of reference gene primers within the assay. To quantify the absolute abundance of each unique TCRbeta CDR3 rearrangement, sequence reads were collapsed and filtered. For each sample, productive Simpson clonality was calculated as the square root of Simpson's diversity index over productive rearrangements. TCRdb's version of the immuneACCESS table is confined to in-frame rearrangements and falls short of the full clone set. An unresolved V gene accounts for under half of the shortfall where checked; the remainder is of unknown origin. The V and J calls and the clone size are those of that table, but D and trimming were determined from the DNA. Counted in this sample were 180,000 or so clones; 90% of them appeared once. The ten largest clones take up about 0.58% of the sample.

Collaborating institutions collected whole blood in K2EDTA tubes following their own protocols. For TCRbeta analysis, collaborator samples were shipped as frozen whole blood, as isolated PBMCs, or as DNA extracted from either sample type. Relative to germline, V is 7 bases shorter and J is 2 bases shorter, with 9 bases between their ends. The CDR3, from cysteine to phenylalanine, totals 13 residues. The retained sequence is limited to the CDR3, 39 bases, with the frame set at the first base. Based on the germline V gene, the CDR1 and CDR2 sequences are MNHEY and SVGAGI. Broader findings and caveats from the paper: How much clinical and demographic metadata was included differed by source and by participant, and the metadata was provided uncurated.

This TCR was sampled from a man aged 50 or older with acute or convalescent COVID-19. The sample was peripheral blood. The chain is made from TRBV6-5 and TRBJ2-1; the D gene is not confidently resolved. The DNA sequence reads TGTGCCAGCAATCTGTCCCCCTACAATGAGCAGTTCTTC. It translates as CASNLSPYNEQFF.